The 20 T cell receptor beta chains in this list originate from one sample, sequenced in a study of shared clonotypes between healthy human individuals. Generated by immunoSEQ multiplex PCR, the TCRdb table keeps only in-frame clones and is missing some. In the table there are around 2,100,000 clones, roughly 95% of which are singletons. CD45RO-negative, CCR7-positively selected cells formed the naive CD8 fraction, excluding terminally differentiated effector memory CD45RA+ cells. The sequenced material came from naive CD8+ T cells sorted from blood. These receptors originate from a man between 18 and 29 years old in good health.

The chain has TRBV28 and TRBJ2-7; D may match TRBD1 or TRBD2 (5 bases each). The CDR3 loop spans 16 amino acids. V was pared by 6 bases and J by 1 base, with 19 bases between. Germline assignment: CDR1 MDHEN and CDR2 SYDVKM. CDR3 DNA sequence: TGTGCCAGCAGCTTGACGCCCGGGACCGAGTCCTACGAGCAGTACTTC. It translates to CASSLTPGTESYEQYF.

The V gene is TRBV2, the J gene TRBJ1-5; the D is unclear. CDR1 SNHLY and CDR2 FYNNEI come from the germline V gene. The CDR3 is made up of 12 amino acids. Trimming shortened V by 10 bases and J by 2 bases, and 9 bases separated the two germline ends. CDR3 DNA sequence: TGTGCCACCCGTGATGGCAATCAGCCCCAGCATTTT. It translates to CATRDGNQPQHF. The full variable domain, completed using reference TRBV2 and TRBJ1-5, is EPEVTQTPSHQVTQMGQEVILRCVPISNHLYFYWYRQILGQKVEFLVSFYNNEISEKSEIFDDQFSVERPDGSNFTLKIRSTKLEDSAMYFCATRDGNQPQHFGDGTRLSIL.

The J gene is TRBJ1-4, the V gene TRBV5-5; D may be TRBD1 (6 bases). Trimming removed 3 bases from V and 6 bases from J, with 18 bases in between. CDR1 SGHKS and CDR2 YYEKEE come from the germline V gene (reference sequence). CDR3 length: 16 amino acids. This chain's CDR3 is CASSSWPGQGYEKLFF. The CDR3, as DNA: TGTGCCAGCAGCTCCTGGCCGGGTCAGGGGTATGAAAAACTGTTTTTT.

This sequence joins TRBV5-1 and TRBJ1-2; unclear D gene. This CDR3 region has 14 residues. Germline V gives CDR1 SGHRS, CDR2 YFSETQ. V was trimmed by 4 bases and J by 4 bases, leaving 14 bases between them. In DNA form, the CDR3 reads TGCGCCAGCAGCCCCATGGACGGTCTCTATGGCTACACCTTC. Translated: CASSPMDGLYGYTF.

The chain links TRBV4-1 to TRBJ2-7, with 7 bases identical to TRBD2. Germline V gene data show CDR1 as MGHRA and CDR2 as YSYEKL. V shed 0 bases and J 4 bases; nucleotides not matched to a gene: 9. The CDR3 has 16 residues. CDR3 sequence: CASSQDLSGVGYEQYF. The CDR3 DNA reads TGCGCCAGCAGCCAAGATTTAAGCGGGGTGGGTTACGAGCAGTACTTC.

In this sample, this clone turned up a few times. The CDR3 protein is CASSLVTPNTEAFF. CDR3 nucleotide sequence: TGTGCCAGCAGCTTAGTTACGCCGAACACTGAAGCTTTCTTT. The J gene is TRBJ1-1, the V gene TRBV7-9; no reliable D call. CDR3 length: 14 residues. The germline V gene has CDR1 SEHNR and CDR2 FQNEAQ (reference sequence). Trimming pared 1 base from V and 1 base from J, leaving 7 bases between. Full variable domain (outside the CDR3, taken from reference TRBV7-9 and TRBJ1-1): DTGVSQNPRHKITKRGQNVTFRCDPISEHNRLYWYRQTLGQGPEFLTYFQNEAQLEKSRLLSDRFSAERPKGSFSTLEIQRTEQGDSAMYLCASSLVTPNTEAFFGQGTRLTVV.

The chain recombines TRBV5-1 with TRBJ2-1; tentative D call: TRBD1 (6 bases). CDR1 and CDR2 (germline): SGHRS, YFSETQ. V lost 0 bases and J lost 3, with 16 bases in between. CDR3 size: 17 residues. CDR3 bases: TGCGCCAGCAGCTTGGGACCCACAGGGTCCTTCTACAATGAGCAGTTCTTC. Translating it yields CASSLGPTGSFYNEQFF.

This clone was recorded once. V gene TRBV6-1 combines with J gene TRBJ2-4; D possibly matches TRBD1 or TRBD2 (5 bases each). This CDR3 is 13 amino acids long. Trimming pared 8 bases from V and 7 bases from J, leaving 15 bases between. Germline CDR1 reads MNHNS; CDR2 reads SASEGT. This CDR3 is CASRPGHNNIQYF. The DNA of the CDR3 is TGTGCCAGCCGTCCGGGGCACAACAACATTCAGTACTTC.

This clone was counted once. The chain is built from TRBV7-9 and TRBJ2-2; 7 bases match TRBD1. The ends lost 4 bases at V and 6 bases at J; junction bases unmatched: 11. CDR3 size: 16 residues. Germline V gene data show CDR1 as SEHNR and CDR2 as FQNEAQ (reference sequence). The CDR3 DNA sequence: TGTGCCAGCAGCTGGCCCCGACAGGGACCAGCCGGGGAGCTGTTTTTT. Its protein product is CASSWPRQGPAGELFF.

In DNA form, the CDR3 reads TGTGCCAGCAGTTTAATAGGGGACACTAATGAAAAACTGTTTTTT. Protein sequence: CASSLIGDTNEKLFF. The V gene is TRBV27, the J gene TRBJ1-4, with a possible D match to TRBD1 (5 bases). The CDR3 contains 15 residues. Deletions cut 2 bases from V and 2 bases from J, with 9 bases between. Looked up from germline, CDR1 is MNHEY and CDR2 is SMNVEV (reference sequence).

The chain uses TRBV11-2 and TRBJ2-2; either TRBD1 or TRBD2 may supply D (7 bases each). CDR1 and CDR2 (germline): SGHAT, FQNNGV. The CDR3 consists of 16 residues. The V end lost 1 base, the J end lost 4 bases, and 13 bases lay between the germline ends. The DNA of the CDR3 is TGTGCCAGCAGCTTAGGCAGGGGGGGCCCCACCGGGGAGCTGTTTTTT. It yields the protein CASSLGRGGPTGELFF.

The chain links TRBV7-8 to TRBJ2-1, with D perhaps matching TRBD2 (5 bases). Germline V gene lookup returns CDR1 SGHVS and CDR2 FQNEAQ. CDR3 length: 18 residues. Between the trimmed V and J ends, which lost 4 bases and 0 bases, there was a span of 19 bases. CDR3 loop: CASSSNRGGPSSYNEQFF. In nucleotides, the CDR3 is TGTGCCAGCAGCTCGAACAGAGGAGGACCGAGCTCCTACAATGAGCAGTTCTTC. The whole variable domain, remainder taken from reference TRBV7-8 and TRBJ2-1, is GAGVSQSPRYKVAKRGQDVALRCDPISGHVSLFWYQQALGQGPEFLTYFQNEAQLDKSGLPSDRFFAERPEGSVSTLKIQRTQQEDSAVYLCASSSNRGGPSSYNEQFFGPGTRLTVL.

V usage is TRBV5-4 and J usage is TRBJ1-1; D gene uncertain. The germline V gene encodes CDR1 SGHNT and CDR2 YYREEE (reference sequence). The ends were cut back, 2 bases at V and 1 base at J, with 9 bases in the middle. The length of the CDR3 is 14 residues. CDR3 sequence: CASSLQPGNTEAFF. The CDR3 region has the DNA TGTGCCAGCAGCTTACAACCAGGGAACACTGAAGCTTTCTTT.

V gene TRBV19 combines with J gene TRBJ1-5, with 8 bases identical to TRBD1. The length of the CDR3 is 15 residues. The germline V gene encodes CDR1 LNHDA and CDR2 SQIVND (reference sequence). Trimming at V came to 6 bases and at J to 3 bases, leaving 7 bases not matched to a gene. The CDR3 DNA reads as TGTGCCAGTAGCACTCCGGGACAGGACAATCAGCCCCAGCATTTT. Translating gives CASSTPGQDNQPQHF.

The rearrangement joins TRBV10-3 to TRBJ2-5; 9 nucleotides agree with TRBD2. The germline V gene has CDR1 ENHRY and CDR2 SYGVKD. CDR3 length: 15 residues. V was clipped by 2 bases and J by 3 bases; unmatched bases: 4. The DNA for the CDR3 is TGTGCCATCAGTGAGGCGGGAGGGCCAGAAGAGACCCAGTACTTC. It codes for CAISEAGGPEETQYF.

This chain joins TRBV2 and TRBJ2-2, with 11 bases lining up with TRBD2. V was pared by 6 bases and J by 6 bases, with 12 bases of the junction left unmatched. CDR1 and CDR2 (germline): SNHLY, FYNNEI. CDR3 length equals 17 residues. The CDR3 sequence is CASSSLAGGLIPGELFF. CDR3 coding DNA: TGTGCCAGCAGCTCTCTAGCGGGGGGTCTTATTCCCGGGGAGCTGTTTTTT.

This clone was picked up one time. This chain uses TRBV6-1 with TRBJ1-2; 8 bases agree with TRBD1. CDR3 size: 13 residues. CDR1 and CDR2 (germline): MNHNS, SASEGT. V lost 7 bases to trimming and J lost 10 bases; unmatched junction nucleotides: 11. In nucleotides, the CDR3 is TGTGCCAGCACTCCCTCAGGGGGCTCAATCTACACCTTC. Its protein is CASTPSGGSIYTF.

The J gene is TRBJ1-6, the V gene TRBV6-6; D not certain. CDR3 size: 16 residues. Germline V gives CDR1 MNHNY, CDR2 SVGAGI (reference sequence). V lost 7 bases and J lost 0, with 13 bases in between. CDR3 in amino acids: CASTRDGSSYNSPLHF. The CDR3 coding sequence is TGTGCCAGCACCAGAGATGGGAGCTCCTATAATTCACCCCTCCACTTT.

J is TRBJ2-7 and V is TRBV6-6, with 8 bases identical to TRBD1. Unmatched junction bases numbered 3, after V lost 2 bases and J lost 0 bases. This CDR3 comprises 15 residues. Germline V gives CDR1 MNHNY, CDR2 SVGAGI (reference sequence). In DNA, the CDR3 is TGTGCCAGCAGTTACCTGGACAGGGCCTCCTACGAGCAGTACTTC. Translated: CASSYLDRASYEQYF.

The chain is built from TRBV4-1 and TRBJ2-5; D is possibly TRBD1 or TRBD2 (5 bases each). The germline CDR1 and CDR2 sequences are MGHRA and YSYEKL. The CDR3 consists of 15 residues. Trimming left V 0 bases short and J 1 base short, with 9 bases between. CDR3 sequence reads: CASSQDGATQETQYF. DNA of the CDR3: TGCGCCAGCAGCCAAGACGGGGCGACCCAAGAGACCCAGTACTTC.